The 27 T cell receptor beta chains presented below share a single source sample, sequenced in a study of CD8+ T cells in alopecia areata. The investigators collected lesional scalp punch biopsies and peripheral blood from alopecia areata patients. Investigators isolated RNA and reverse transcribed it into cDNA to act as the sequencing template. Clones were read by immunoSEQ multiplex PCR, and TCRdb kept only the in-frame ones, dropping some. The data contain around 7,300 clones, 64% of them singletons. The specimen was skin, collected at week 0. The source is a human donor with alopecia areata.

This clone is judged medium-sized. V is TRBV4-1 and J is TRBJ1-3; D unresolved. CDR1 and CDR2 (germline): MGHRA, YSYEKL. Between the trimmed V and J ends, which lost 0 bases and 0 bases, there was a span of 9 bases. The CDR3 is made up of 16 amino acids. The CDR3 nucleotides read TGCGCCAGCAGCCAAGATCCGGGAGACTCTGGAAACACCATATATTTT. It translates to CASSQDPGDSGNTIYF.

The genes are TRBV6-5 and TRBJ2-7; the D gene is possibly TRBD2 (5 bases). The ends were cut back, 2 bases at V and 12 bases at J, with 11 bases in the middle. The germline gives CDR1 MNHEY, CDR2 SVGAGI. This CDR3 region has 11 residues. The CDR3 coding sequence is TGTGCCAGCAGTTACCGGGGAGTAGGGTACTTC. Protein sequence: CASSYRGVGYF.

As regards this clone: Its ends do not fully match the called genes, so a read error is possible. In the same sample, other DNA sequences code for this CDR3. The chain employs TRBV4-1 and TRBJ1-1; D gene unclear. There are 14 residues in the CDR3. Germline assignment: CDR1 MGHRA and CDR2 YSYEKL. CDR3 sequence reads: CASSQVSARTEAFF. DNA for the CDR3: TGTGCCAGCAGCCAAGTGAGCGCGAGAACTGAAGCTTTCTTT.

The CDR3 DNA is TGTGCCATCAGTGAGTCGTCCCTCCCCGACAGGCCCAGTAGGAATCAGCCCCAGCATTTT. Translating it yields CAISESSLPDRPSRNQPQHF. The rearrangement links TRBV10-3 to TRBJ1-5; tentative D call: TRBD1 (6 bases). Between the trimmed V and J ends, which lost 0 bases and 4 bases, there was a span of 25 bases. CDR3 size: 20 residues. Germline CDR1 ENHRY, CDR2 SYGVKD.

The chain has TRBV4-2 and TRBJ1-1, with TRBD1 identical over 10 bases. V shed 4 bases, J shed 2 bases, and the junction held 4 bases outside the gene matches. The CDR3 covers 15 residues. In germline, CDR1 is LGHNA, CDR2 YNFKEQ. The chain's CDR3 is CASSPGQGSNTEAFF. In DNA, the CDR3 is TGTGCCAGCAGCCCGGGACAGGGGAGTAACACTGAAGCTTTCTTT.

This clone was recorded once. The junction differs from germline at one of its ends, possibly a read error. The V call is TRBV4-1, the J call TRBJ2-7; D possibly matches TRBD1 or TRBD2 (5 bases each). Looked up from germline, CDR1 is MGHRA and CDR2 is YSYEKL. The CDR3 runs 15 residues. The CDR3 loop reads CASSQGYLGTREQYF. The CDR3 nucleotides are TGTGCCAGCAGCCAAGGTTATCTAGGGACGCGCGAGCAGTACTTC.

In the case of this clone: This sample includes further DNA sequences coding for the same CDR3. The genes are TRBV13 and TRBJ1-3, with unresolved D. Between the trimmed V and J ends, which lost 1 base and 4 bases, there was a span of 8 bases. The germline CDR1 and CDR2 sequences are PRHDT and FYEKMQ (reference sequence). The length of the CDR3 is 14 residues. This CDR3 reads CASSLEGTGNTIYF. The DNA of the CDR3 is TGTGCCAGCAGCTTAGAAGGAACCGGAAACACCATATATTTT.

This rearrangement joins TRBV6-5 to TRBJ1-1, with a possible D match to TRBD1 (5 bases). This CDR3 is 13 amino acids long. CDR1 is MNHEY and CDR2 is SVGAGI in the germline V gene. Trimming cost V 2 bases and J 3 bases, with 7 bases left between them. The CDR3 region is CASSYAGDTEAFF. The DNA for the CDR3 is TGTGCCAGCAGTTACGCGGGGGACACTGAAGCTTTCTTT.

The V and J genes are TRBV5-1 and TRBJ1-4; 12 positions match TRBD1. The CDR3 loop spans 15 amino acids. The germline V gene encodes CDR1 SGHRS and CDR2 YFSETQ. The trim removed 4 bases at V and 8 bases at J, leaving 6 bases unmatched. The CDR3 here is CASSGGTGGREKLFF. CDR3 in DNA: TGCGCCAGCAGCGGAGGGACAGGGGGCCGGGAAAAACTGTTTTTT.

The chain recombines TRBV5-1 with TRBJ2-7, with D perhaps TRBD1 (5 bases). The V gene's germline CDR1 is SGHRS and CDR2 YFSETQ. Trimming took 0 bases from V and 3 from J, leaving 7 bases between them. The CDR3 covers 13 residues. CDR3 amino acids: CASSLGQLYEQYF. DNA for the CDR3: TGCGCCAGCAGCTTGGGACAGCTCTACGAGCAGTACTTC.

The CDR3 DNA reads as TGCGCCAGCAGCCAACCGGGACTAGGGGTGCGGGCGCAGTATTTT. This encodes CASSQPGLGVRAQYF. The chain joins TRBV5-1 to TRBJ2-3; 8 bases align to TRBD2. CDR1 is SGHRS and CDR2 is YFSETQ in the germline V gene. J was trimmed by 10 bases and V by 4 bases; bases with no gene match: 14. The CDR3 totals 15 residues.

V usage is TRBV9 and J usage is TRBJ2-5; D is uncertain. CDR1 and CDR2 (germline): SGDLS, YYNGEE. Trimming shortened V by 2 bases and J by 0 bases, and 11 bases separated the two germline ends. The CDR3 has 15 residues. CDR3 region: CASSVHWQDQETQYF. The CDR3 nucleotides are TGTGCCAGCAGCGTTCACTGGCAGGACCAAGAGACCCAGTACTTC. Looking up the rest from reference TRBV9 and TRBJ2-5 gives the full variable domain: DSGVTQTPKHLITATGQRVTLRCSPRSGDLSVYWYQQSLDQGLQFLIQYYNGEERAKGNILERFSAQQFPDLHSELNLSSLELGDSALYFCASSVHWQDQETQYFGPGTRLLVL.

This chain uses TRBV9 with TRBJ2-5; TRBD1 might be the D (5 bases). This CDR3 is built from 15 residues. Germline assignment: CDR1 SGDLS and CDR2 YYNGEE. Trimming removed 0 bases from V and 5 bases from J, with 14 bases in between. In DNA, the CDR3 is TGTGCCAGCAGCGTAGCACCAACCAGGGCGGAGACCCAGTACTTC. Translation gives CASSVAPTRAETQYF.

The rearrangement joins TRBV6-5 to TRBJ2-3; 9 bases line up with TRBD2. With V trimmed by 5 bases and J by 5 bases, 8 bases remained unmatched. The length of the CDR3 is 15 residues. The germline CDR1 and CDR2 sequences are MNHEY and SVGAGI. This chain's CDR3 is CASSVAGGPGDTQYF. CDR3 sequence (DNA): TGTGCCAGCAGTGTCGCGGGAGGGCCCGGAGATACGCAGTATTTT.

The chain recombines TRBV15 with TRBJ1-2; D ambiguous. Deletions cut 0 bases from V and 4 bases from J, with 9 bases between. In germline, CDR1 is LNHNV, CDR2 YYDKDF (reference sequence). The CDR3 loop spans 14 amino acids. The CDR3 sequence is CATSREGGAYGYTF. The CDR3 nucleotides read TGTGCCACCAGCAGAGAGGGAGGCGCCTATGGCTACACCTTC.

The chain recombines TRBV30 with TRBJ2-3; tentatively, D is TRBD1 (6 bases). The CDR3 is 15 residues long. The germline V gene has CDR1 GTSNPN and CDR2 SVGIG (reference sequence). The V end was cut by 3 bases, the J end by 3 bases, with 16 bases between. CDR3 protein: CAWSKYRAGTDTQYF. The CDR3 DNA sequence: TGTGCCTGGAGCAAATACAGGGCCGGGACAGATACGCAGTATTTT.

CDR3 bases: TGTGCCAGCAGCTTAGCGCGCGTTAGAAGGACAGGGGAGGGGACCCAGTACTTC. Protein sequence: CASSLARVRRTGEGTQYF. The J gene is TRBJ2-5, the V gene TRBV7-2, with 9 bases lining up with TRBD1. CDR3 length: 18 residues. CDR1 is SGHTA, CDR2 FQGNSA, per germline. J gave up 7 bases and V 0 bases, and 15 bases lay outside the gene matches.

The V gene is TRBV5-6, the J gene TRBJ1-4, with D uncertain. CDR3 length: 16 residues. Germline CDR1 is SGHDT and CDR2 is YYEEEE. V gave up 4 bases and J gave up 2 bases, with 15 bases separating them. CDR3 bases: TGTGCCAGCAGCGCTGTACGAGGGTTCACTAATGAAAAACTGTTTTTT. Residues: CASSAVRGFTNEKLFF.

The genes are TRBV7-2 and TRBJ2-7; D is perhaps TRBD2 (5 bases). The germline V gene encodes CDR1 SGHTA and CDR2 FQGNSA. V was clipped by 1 base and J by 3 bases, with 16 bases between them. This CDR3 is built from 16 residues. The CDR3 loop is CASSLVGGGQGYEQYF. The CDR3 region has the DNA TGTGCCAGCAGCTTAGTCGGTGGAGGCCAAGGCTACGAGCAGTACTTC.

The chain couples TRBV7-2 to TRBJ2-3, with 10 positions matching TRBD2. The CDR3 sequence is 15 residues long. The V gene's germline CDR1 is SGHTA and CDR2 FQGNSA. With V trimmed by 5 bases and J by 1 base, 3 bases remained unmatched. CDR3 coding DNA: TGTGCCAGCAGCCGGACTAGCGGAGGCACAGATACGCAGTATTTT. This encodes CASSRTSGGTDTQYF.

This clone has a handful of counts. The chain couples TRBV29-1 to TRBJ2-1; D unresolved. Trimming cost V 7 bases and J 0 bases, with 22 bases left between them. Looked up from germline, CDR1 is SQVTM and CDR2 is ANQGSEA. CDR3 length: 17 amino acids. CDR3 loop: CSGTPLLYLVSYNEQFF. CDR3 in DNA: TGCAGCGGTACCCCCCTCCTGTATTTAGTCTCCTACAATGAGCAGTTCTTC.

The chain has TRBV29-1 and TRBJ2-1, with 8 bases fitting TRBD2. With 8 bases clipped from V and 7 bases from J, the junction kept 13 bases outside the gene matches. From germline, CDR1 is SQVTM and CDR2 ANQGSEA. CDR3 length equals 14 residues. The chain's CDR3 is CSSLGSGDLNEQFF. The CDR3 DNA is TGCAGCTCATTGGGTAGCGGGGATCTAAATGAGCAGTTCTTC.

The CDR3 here is CASSIGLARPYEQYF. CDR3 nucleotide sequence: TGTGCCAGTAGTATAGGGCTAGCCCGCCCCTACGAGCAGTACTTC. The rearrangement uses TRBV19 and TRBJ2-7, with D possibly matching TRBD2 (5 bases). The CDR3 extends over 15 amino acids. Germline CDR1 is LNHDA and CDR2 is SQIVND (reference sequence). Trimming left V 1 base short and J 2 bases short, with 12 bases between.

As regards this clone: With a much larger clone just one base away, this may be a read error. The chain couples TRBV7-3 to TRBJ2-1; D is undetermined. The germline V and J ends were trimmed by 2 bases and 5 bases, with 10 bases remaining between them. CDR1 is SGHTA and CDR2 is FQGTGA in the germline V gene. The CDR3 length is 14 residues. For the CDR3, the DNA is TGTGCCAGCAGCTTATTGACCCTGGACAATGAGCAGTTCTTC. Protein: CASSLLTLDNEQFF.

This clone was seen only once. The chain employs TRBV2 and TRBJ1-2, with D maybe TRBD1 (5 bases). The CDR3 sequence is 13 residues long. CDR1 and CDR2 (germline): SNHLY, FYNNEI. Trimming took off 5 bases at V and 3 bases at J, with 10 bases between the two ends. For the CDR3, the DNA is TGTGCCAGCAGTCCCACAGGATACTATGGCTACACCTTC. Residues: CASSPTGYYGYTF.

The chain carries TRBV11-1 and TRBJ2-7, with D possibly TRBD1 on 7 matching bases. Germline loops: CDR1 SGHAT, CDR2 FQDESV (reference sequence). Deletions cut 5 bases from V and 6 bases from J, with 14 bases between. This CDR3 is 13 amino acids long. The CDR3: CASSQGGEAEQYF. In DNA, the CDR3 is TGTGCCAGCAGCCAGGGGGGAGAGGCCGAGCAGTACTTC.

The J gene is TRBJ2-6, the V gene TRBV7-2; D call uncertain. This CDR3 is 17 amino acids long. V gave up 1 base and J gave up 0 bases, with 10 bases separating them. The germline V gene encodes CDR1 SGHTA and CDR2 FQGNSA. For the CDR3, the DNA is TGTGCCAGCAGCTTAGATGGGATGAGCTCTGGGGCCAACGTCCTGACTTTC. Its protein is CASSLDGMSSGANVLTF.